This is a list of T cell receptor beta chains from one sample in a study of pediatric ulcerative colitis. The method was immunoSEQ multiplex PCR; TCRdb's version includes in-frame clones alone and lacks a portion of them. The table records some 57,000 clones, 87% of them present only once. Sequencing used blood. The source of these receptors is a boy aged 5-17 years who was a control in a study of pediatric ulcerative colitis. The CDR3 runs from the conserved cysteine through the conserved F or W. The order of the fields is V gene, J gene, clone size, CDR3 protein. Rows may omit the clone size; those that give it use once, few, many or a size class.

TRBV11-2	TRBJ1-4	.	CASSLGSFWDSNEKLFF
TRBV14	TRBJ1-2	.	CASSQRGANYGYTF
TRBV5-1	TRBJ1-1	.	CASRLGGGQAFF
TRBV19	TRBJ2-7	.	CASSRDTTYEQYF
TRBV28	TRBJ2-1	.	CASSLMETGVYNEQFF
TRBV19	TRBJ2-7	.	CASSIWVSGRDEQYF
TRBV18	TRBJ1-1	.	CASSPDGNTEAFF
TRBV29-1	TRBJ1-1	few	CSVYGDDTEAFF
TRBV9	TRBJ2-3	.	CASSVATSGRFTDTQYF
TRBV9	TRBJ1-2	.	CASSERGATNYGYTF
TRBV7-8	TRBJ1-2	.	CASSPTGGNYGYTF
TRBV28	TRBJ1-3	.	CASSLRVSGNTIYF
TRBV5-1	TRBJ2-3	.	CASSQQGGTDTQYF
TRBV4-1	TRBJ2-7	.	CASRPLAGGFYEQYF
TRBV11-2	TRBJ2-1	.	CASSLSPYNEQFF
TRBV2	TRBJ1-5	.	CASGWGRLNQPQHF
TRBV5-4	TRBJ2-1	.	CASSPRGRLAGYNEQFF
TRBV9	TRBJ1-6	.	CASSRALNSPLHF
TRBV20-1	TRBJ2-7	.	CSATAGGQGYF
TRBV7-2	TRBJ1-1	few	CASSLVLGEAFF
TRBV28	TRBJ2-1	.	CASSLWWDRVQREQFF
TRBV19	TRBJ2-3	.	CASSIAGADTQYF
TRBV4-1	TRBJ2-7	.	CASSRLVGDSYEQYF
TRBV27	TRBJ1-5	.	CASSQRGGVNQPQHF
TRBV7-2	TRBJ2-3	.	CASSPRLAGGTDTQYF
TRBV10-1	TRBJ1-2	.	CASSRHRTNNYGYTF